This T cell receptor (beta chain) emerged from a study of early T cells in non-severe SARS-CoV-2 infection. On the study more broadly: Alpha and beta chains were unpaired, from unsorted whole-blood bulk RNA.

Overall study findings and caveats: CD4 and private specificities were missed by VDJdb matching, which favored anti-spike CD8 responses.

This clonotype qualifies as medium-sized. Its target is unknown. Germline-derived CDR1 and CDR2 are WSHSY and SAAADI. Losses at the gene ends were 6 bases for V and 6 bases for J; bases not matched to a gene: 6. The CDR3 has 14 amino acids. Researchers attached unique molecular identifiers to individual cDNA molecules. One entry per CDR3 protein, called by TCRdb with MiXCR from the 5' RACE reads. Altogether 25,000 to 30,000 distinct CDR3 sequences are present, roughly 5.9% being singletons, with the ten largest covering 0.8% to 1%. The gene calls are TRBV10-2 and TRBJ1-5; TRBD1 matches 9 bases. The sequence derives from an adult who was a healthcare worker with PCR-confirmed SARS-CoV-2 infection or an uninfected control (not recorded which). Sequenced material: whole blood. CDR3 region: CASSPGQGSQPQHF. The CDR3 DNA follows: TGCGCCAGCAGCCCGGGACAGGGTTCTCAGCCCCAGCATTTT.